The 22 T cell receptor beta chains given below trace back to one sample, sequenced in a study of graft-versus-host responses after intestinal transplantation. TCRdb keeps only in-frame clones here, not all; method: immunoSEQ multiplex PCR. Of tens of thousands of clones in the sample, approximately 92% are singletons; the top ten hold approximately 6.9%. This sample comprised bone marrow, obtained 734 days after intestinal transplantation. All receptors derive from a human patient who received an intestinal transplant, so some T cells may come from the graft donor.

The V and J genes are TRBV7-9 and TRBJ2-7; D is perhaps TRBD2 (5 bases). V gave up 8 bases and J gave up 5 bases, with 19 bases separating them. This CDR3 comprises 14 residues. CDR1 and CDR2 from the germline V gene are SEHNR and FQNEAQ (reference sequence). The CDR3 reads CASSLGPGSNEQYF. CDR3 nucleotides: TGTGCCAGCTCCCTAGGCCCGGGATCCAACGAGCAGTACTTC. Full variable domain (outside the CDR3, taken from reference TRBV7-9 and TRBJ2-7): DTGVSQNPRHKITKRGQNVTFRCDPISEHNRLYWYRQTLGQGPEFLTYFQNEAQLEKSRLLSDRFSAERPKGSFSTLEIQRTEQGDSAMYLCASSLGPGSNEQYFGPGTRLTVT.

The CDR3 region is CATSRRAGGQPFTQPQHF. DNA for the CDR3: TGTGCCACCAGCAGGAGGGCCGGGGGCCAACCCTTTACACAGCCCCAGCATTTT. The J gene is TRBJ1-5, the V gene TRBV15; D perhaps matches TRBD1 (6 bases). CDR3 length equals 18 residues. CDR1 and CDR2 (germline): LNHNV, YYDKDF (reference sequence). Trimming removed 3 bases at V and 7 bases at J, with 25 bases between.

The V gene is TRBV6-5, the J gene TRBJ2-2; D perhaps matches TRBD2 (6 bases). Germline CDR1 MNHEY, CDR2 SVGAGI. Trimming shortened V by 5 bases and J by 4 bases, and 14 bases separated the two germline ends. The length of the CDR3 is 15 residues. The CDR3 coding sequence is TGTGCCAGCAGTCCCACGTACGGGGGCACCGGGGAGCTGTTTTTT. This gives the protein CASSPTYGGTGELFF.

The chain combines TRBV5-4 with TRBJ1-2, with unresolved D. The CDR3 spans 13 residues. Trimming pared 5 bases from V and 2 bases from J, leaving 10 bases between. Germline CDR1 reads SGHNT; CDR2 reads YYREEE (reference sequence). The CDR3 region is CASSFRENYGYTF. The CDR3 DNA reads as TGTGCCAGCAGTTTTAGGGAGAACTATGGCTACACCTTC. Full variable domain (remainder filled in from reference TRBV5-4 and TRBJ1-2): ETGVTQSPTHLIKTRGQQVTLRCSSQSGHNTVSWYQQALGQGPQFIFQYYREEENGRGNFPPRFSGLQFPNYSSELNVNALELDDSALYLCASSFRENYGYTFGSGTRLTVV.

The chain is built from TRBV7-9 and TRBJ1-2, with unresolved D. CDR1 is SEHNR, CDR2 FQNEAQ, per germline (reference sequence). This CDR3 is built from 13 residues. V was cut by 2 bases and J by 8 bases, with 12 bases left in between. The CDR3 loop is CASSLSAVDGYTF. CDR3 coding DNA: TGTGCCAGCAGCTTATCAGCCGTAGACGGCTACACCTTC.

The CDR3 loop is CASSEAGTEAFF. The CDR3 bases are TGTGCCAGCAGTGAAGCGGGTACTGAAGCTTTCTTT. The V and J genes are TRBV6-1 and TRBJ1-1; D unresolved. V was pared by 0 bases and J by 5 bases, with 4 bases between. There are 12 residues in the CDR3. Germline CDR1 is MNHNS and CDR2 is SASEGT.

This chain connects TRBV19 to TRBJ2-3, with D perhaps TRBD1 (5 bases). Germline V CDR1 and CDR2: LNHDA, SQIVND (reference sequence). The CDR3 loop spans 16 amino acids. Trimming took off 3 bases at V and 1 base at J, with 14 bases between the two ends. CDR3 residues: CASSIQRRRGTDTQYF. The CDR3 DNA reads as TGTGCCAGTAGTATTCAACGTCGCAGGGGCACAGATACGCAGTATTTT.

This rearrangement joins TRBV11-2 to TRBJ1-3; no firm D call. CDR3 length: 15 residues. From germline, CDR1 is SGHAT and CDR2 FQNNGV. The ends were cut back, 3 bases at V and 0 bases at J, with 9 bases in the middle. As DNA, the CDR3 is TGTGCCAGCAGCTTCGGCCTCCTCTCTGGAAACACCATATATTTT. As protein: CASSFGLLSGNTIYF.

This clone was recorded only once. One junction end does not reproduce the germline sequence, and a read error may be involved. This sequence joins TRBV29-1 and TRBJ2-1; D is possibly TRBD1 (6 bases). CDR3 length equals 13 residues. Per germline, CDR1 SQVTM and CDR2 ANQGSEA. CDR3 sequence (DNA): TGCAGCGGTGAACAGGGTGGTGAGGATGAGCAGTTCTTC. Amino acid sequence: CSGEQGGEDEQFF.

The J gene is TRBJ2-2, the V gene TRBV9; 8 bases fit TRBD2. The germline V gene encodes CDR1 SGDLS and CDR2 YYNGEE. CDR3 length: 17 amino acids. Losses at the gene ends were 4 bases for V and 1 base for J; bases not matched to a gene: 9. CDR3 protein: CASSSPGGGRNTGELFF. DNA for the CDR3: TGTGCCAGCAGCTCTCCCGGGGGGGGCAGGAACACCGGGGAGCTGTTTTTT.

The J gene is TRBJ2-7, the V gene TRBV6-6; no clear D. Germline CDR1 reads MNHNY; CDR2 reads SVGAGI (reference sequence). The V end lost 2 bases, the J end lost 6 bases, and 11 bases lay between the germline ends. This CDR3 contains 13 residues. The DNA of the CDR3 is TGTGCCAGCAGTTACAGGCCCGGCGGCGAGCAGTACTTC. This gives the protein CASSYRPGGEQYF.

The CDR3 region is CASSGALANEQFF. In nucleotides, the CDR3 is TGTGCCAGCAGTGGGGCCCTAGCAAATGAGCAGTTCTTC. This sequence joins TRBV2 and TRBJ2-1; tentative D call: TRBD2 (5 bases). The germline V gene encodes CDR1 SNHLY and CDR2 FYNNEI. V lost 4 bases, J lost 7 bases, and 11 bases lay in between. The CDR3 has 13 residues.

The chain is built from TRBV4-1 and TRBJ1-4; tentatively, D is TRBD1 (5 bases). The CDR3 is 15 amino acids. From germline, CDR1 is MGHRA and CDR2 YSYEKL. Between the trimmed V and J ends, which lost 0 bases and 8 bases, there was a span of 13 bases. The CDR3 is CASSQDPWAGEKLFF. Here the CDR3 DNA reads TGCGCCAGCAGCCAAGACCCCTGGGCAGGGGAAAAACTGTTTTTT.

The chain links TRBV9 to TRBJ2-3; D call uncertain. The V end was cut by 0 bases, the J end by 3 bases, with 11 bases between. Germline CDR1 and CDR2: SGDLS and YYNGEE. The CDR3 has 15 residues. The CDR3 sequence: CASSVGAYRTDTQYF. CDR3 bases: TGTGCCAGCAGCGTAGGAGCGTATAGGACAGATACGCAGTATTTT.

V and J are TRBV28 and TRBJ1-2, with 9 bases fitting TRBD1. J was trimmed by 5 bases and V by 4 bases; bases with no gene match: 17. Looked up from germline, CDR1 is MDHEN and CDR2 is SYDVKM. This CDR3 region has 18 residues. CDR3 in amino acids: CASSSSSGTGWSGYGYTF. Here the CDR3 DNA reads TGTGCCAGCAGTTCGAGCTCCGGGACAGGGTGGAGCGGATATGGCTACACCTTC.

Written as DNA, the CDR3 is TGTGCCACCCTGGACAGGGGCTACGAGCAGTACTTC. Translating gives CATLDRGYEQYF. The gene calls are TRBV28 and TRBJ2-7; 9 bases agree with TRBD1. V dropped 10 bases and J dropped 3; count of bases not matched to a gene: 4. From germline, CDR1 is MDHEN and CDR2 SYDVKM. This CDR3 has 12 residues.

The chain carries TRBV6-5 and TRBJ2-2; TRBD2 is a possible D gene (6 bases). Trimming shortened V by 1 base and J by 8 bases, and 11 bases separated the two germline ends. Looked up from germline, CDR1 is MNHEY and CDR2 is SVGAGI. This CDR3 is 14 amino acids long. The DNA for the CDR3 is TGTGCCAGCAGTTACTGGAGGGTTGCGGGGGAGCTGTTTTTT. It yields the protein CASSYWRVAGELFF.

Details on this clone: A read error may account for a junction end that differs from germline. This sequence joins TRBV5-3 and TRBJ2-7, with D uncertain. TRBV5-3 is an open reading frame, and its role is uncertain. This CDR3 is 14 amino acids long. Written as DNA, the CDR3 is TGTGCCAGCAGCTCGGACGACCGGCTGTACGAGCAGTACTTC. Its translation: CASSSDDRLYEQYF.

This chain connects TRBV27 to TRBJ2-5, with TRBD1 as a possible D gene (6 bases). TRBJ2-7 matches the DNA end more closely, so the J call is doubtful. Looked up from germline, CDR1 is MNHEY and CDR2 is SMNVEV (reference sequence). The CDR3 contains 13 residues. The CDR3 nucleotides are TGTGCCAGCAGTCCGGGACATGGCTACGAGCAGTACTTC. It codes for CASSPGHGYEQYF.

The chain recombines TRBV9 with TRBJ2-5, with D perhaps matching TRBD1 (5 bases). The CDR3 contains 15 residues. Trimming took 0 bases from V and 1 from J, leaving 10 bases between them. CDR1 is SGDLS, CDR2 YYNGEE, per germline. CDR3 protein: CASSVGAGIQETQYF. Here the CDR3 DNA reads TGTGCCAGCAGCGTAGGTGCAGGGATCCAAGAGACCCAGTACTTC.

V gene TRBV6-5 combines with J gene TRBJ1-5; D remains ambiguous. Germline CDR1 MNHEY, CDR2 SVGAGI. The ends were cut back, 2 bases at V and 4 bases at J, with 12 bases in the middle. This CDR3 comprises 15 residues. CDR3 nucleotides: TGTGCCAGCAGTTACGGGGTCTTAGGGAATCAGCCCCAGCATTTT. Amino acids: CASSYGVLGNQPQHF.

The chain links TRBV28 to TRBJ1-1, with D unresolved. This CDR3 comprises 12 residues. Germline loops: CDR1 MDHEN, CDR2 SYDVKM. Trimming took 6 bases from V and 3 from J, leaving 8 bases between them. The CDR3 region is CASSDMDTEAFF. The CDR3 DNA follows: TGTGCCAGCAGCGATATGGACACTGAAGCTTTCTTT.